The 20 T cell receptor beta chains below come from one sample, sequenced in a study of OX40 agonist ivuxolimab in advanced cancers. This table comes from immunoSEQ multiplex PCR, and its TCRdb copy is limited to in-frame clones, with some not included. Altogether over 70,000 clones are present, approximately 91% being singletons, with the ten largest covering more than 0.25%. This material consisted of CD4+ or CD8+ T cells sorted from blood, taken in a trial of the OX40 agonist ivuxolimab. These receptors all stem from an adult with an advanced solid tumor such as melanoma, head and neck, liver or kidney cancer.

Comment on this clone: The same CDR3 can be traced to other DNA sequences in this sample. V gene TRBV27 combines with J gene TRBJ2-1; 10 bases are a match to TRBD2. The germline gives CDR1 MNHEY, CDR2 SMNVEV (reference sequence). The CDR3 runs to 15 residues. V trimming: 2 bases; J trimming: 4 bases; junction bases outside the gene matches: 2. The chain's CDR3 is CASSLQREGYNEQFF. Here the CDR3 DNA reads TGTGCCAGCAGTTTACAGCGGGAGGGATACAATGAGCAGTTCTTC.

The chain combines TRBV30 with TRBJ1-2; D possibly corresponds to TRBD1 (5 bases). The germline V and J ends were trimmed by 3 bases and 8 bases, with 16 bases remaining between them. The length of the CDR3 is 13 residues. The germline gives CDR1 GTSNPN, CDR2 SVGIG (reference sequence). CDR3 bases: TGTGCCTGGAGGTGGGACGGGTCTAGGGGCTACACCTTC. It codes for CAWRWDGSRGYTF.

The genes are TRBV7-2 and TRBJ1-2; D is possibly TRBD1 (5 bases). The V end lost 3 bases, the J end lost 13 bases, and 21 bases lay between the germline ends. Germline lookup yields CDR1 SGHTA and CDR2 FQGNSA. This CDR3 is built from 14 residues. The CDR3 loop is CASSFETATFIGTF. In DNA, the CDR3 is TGTGCCAGCAGCTTTGAGACAGCCACATTTATCGGCACCTTC.

The V and J genes are TRBV27 and TRBJ2-2; TRBD1 matches 8 bases. The J segment lost 1 base and the V segment lost 6 bases, leaving 4 bases of the junction unmatched. CDR3 length: 15 amino acids. The V gene's germline CDR1 is MNHEY and CDR2 SMNVEV (reference sequence). CDR3 in DNA: TGTGCCAGCAGCTACAGGGGGAGGAACACCGGGGAGCTGTTTTTT. Its translation is CASSYRGRNTGELFF.

This clone was found many times. This chain uses TRBV19 with TRBJ2-5, with D perhaps being TRBD1 or TRBD2 (5 bases each). This CDR3 spans 12 amino acids. The germline V gene has CDR1 LNHDA and CDR2 SQIVND (reference sequence). V was trimmed by 5 bases and J by 6 bases, leaving 10 bases between them. CDR3 sequence reads: CASSGTLQTQYF. CDR3 DNA sequence: TGTGCCAGTAGTGGGACCCTACAGACCCAGTACTTC.

Here the CDR3 reads CACQGVKNEQFF. CDR3 in DNA: TGTGCCTGCCAGGGGGTCAAAAATGAGCAGTTCTTC. This chain connects TRBV19 to TRBJ2-1; TRBD1 matches 7 bases. CDR1 and CDR2 (germline): LNHDA, SQIVND (reference sequence). The CDR3 is 12 residues long. J was trimmed by 7 bases and V by 11 bases; bases with no gene match: 8.

The CDR3 nucleotides are TGTGCCAGCCCAGGCCCGTCTAGCGGGATCTACGAGCAGTACTTC. Amino acid sequence: CASPGPSSGIYEQYF. The J gene is TRBJ2-7, the V gene TRBV28; TRBD2 agrees at 9 bases. Germline CDR1 is MDHEN and CDR2 is SYDVKM. The CDR3 totals 15 residues. The V and J ends lost 8 bases and 3 bases, in that order; junction bases with no gene match: 11.

The chain couples TRBV28 to TRBJ1-5; perhaps TRBD1 as D (5 bases). CDR1 and CDR2 from the germline V gene are MDHEN and SYDVKM. V dropped 5 bases and J dropped 7 bases, with 9 bases sitting between them. This CDR3 has 12 amino acids. This CDR3 reads CASSPWGQPQHF. The CDR3 DNA reads as TGTGCCAGCAGTCCCTGGGGGCAGCCCCAGCATTTT.

The chain carries TRBV28 and TRBJ2-7, with D possibly matching TRBD2 (7 bases). The germline gives CDR1 MDHEN, CDR2 SYDVKM. The CDR3 loop spans 15 amino acids. Trimming took 11 bases from V and 2 from J, leaving 22 bases between them. CDR3 loop: CASRGAGTGTYEQYF. CDR3 coding DNA: TGTGCCTCCCGGGGGGCCGGGACCGGAACCTACGAGCAGTACTTC. Full variable domain (outside the CDR3, taken from reference TRBV28 and TRBJ2-7): DVKVTQSSRYLVKRTGEKVFLECVQDMDHENMFWYRQDPGLGLRLIYFSYDVKMKEKGDIPEGYSVSREKKERFSLILESASTNQTSMYLCASRGAGTGTYEQYFGPGTRLTVT.

The rearrangement uses TRBV7-2 and TRBJ1-5; D is unclear. This CDR3 is 17 amino acids long. The V end lost 2 bases, the J end lost 1 base, and 15 bases lay between the germline ends. Germline V gene data show CDR1 as SGHTA and CDR2 as FQGNSA. CDR3 DNA: TGTGCCAGCAGCTTATATCCTCCCATGGGGAGCAATCAGCCCCAGCATTTT. It codes for CASSLYPPMGSNQPQHF.

This chain joins TRBV5-8 and TRBJ1-3; 9 positions agree with TRBD1. Germline trimming cut 2 bases from V and 7 bases from J; bases unmatched to any gene: 4. The CDR3 has 14 residues. Germline CDR1 is SGHTS and CDR2 is YDEGEE. The CDR3 spells CASSFGTGRNTIYF. CDR3 DNA: TGTGCCAGCAGCTTCGGGACAGGGCGGAACACCATATATTTT.

J is TRBJ2-3 and V is TRBV10-3; TRBD2 matches at 8 bases. V lost 3 bases to trimming and J lost 2 bases; unmatched junction nucleotides: 4. This CDR3 is built from 15 residues. Germline V gives CDR1 ENHRY, CDR2 SYGVKD. This chain's CDR3 is CAISDPGGATDTQYF. In DNA form, the CDR3 reads TGTGCCATCAGTGACCCGGGGGGGGCCACAGATACGCAGTATTTT.

V usage is TRBV5-4 and J usage is TRBJ2-7; D remains ambiguous. CDR1 is SGHNT, CDR2 YYREEE, per germline (reference sequence). Trimming took 5 bases from V and 2 from J, leaving 11 bases between them. This CDR3 region has 13 residues. The chain's CDR3 is CASSVNLTYEQYF. The CDR3 region has the DNA TGTGCCAGCAGTGTGAACCTTACCTACGAGCAGTACTTC.

V and J are TRBV5-1 and TRBJ2-3; 9 bases are a match to TRBD1. The CDR3 has 17 amino acids. The V segment lost 4 bases and the J segment 5 bases; nucleotides outside the gene matches: 14. Germline lookup yields CDR1 SGHRS and CDR2 YFSETQ. Written as DNA, the CDR3 is TGCGCCAGCAGCCCGGGGACAGGGAGAGTATCCAGAGATACGCAGTATTTT. It yields the protein CASSPGTGRVSRDTQYF.

This clone has just one count. The CDR3 DNA sequence: TGTGCCAGTAGTACCTCCGGGACTAGCGGCTACGAGCAGTACTTC. It codes for CASSTSGTSGYEQYF. The rearrangement joins TRBV19 to TRBJ2-7, with 11 positions matching TRBD2. The CDR3 has 15 residues. The ends lost 4 bases at V and 3 bases at J; junction bases unmatched: 5. The V gene's germline CDR1 is LNHDA and CDR2 SQIVND (reference sequence).

This rearrangement joins TRBV6-6 to TRBJ1-3; D is perhaps TRBD1 (6 bases). Germline lookup yields CDR1 MNHNY and CDR2 SVGAGI (reference sequence). Deletions cut 6 bases from V and 1 base from J, with 7 bases between. There are 13 residues in the CDR3. CDR3 in DNA: TGTGCCAGCAGCACAGGGTCTGGAAACACCATATATTTT. Its protein product is CASSTGSGNTIYF.

The chain joins TRBV6-1 to TRBJ2-2; D is ambiguous. The CDR3 contains 14 residues. Germline assignment: CDR1 MNHNS and CDR2 SASEGT. Trimming took off 4 bases at V and 2 bases at J, with 8 bases between the two ends. This chain's CDR3 is CASSGQVNTGELFF. The CDR3 DNA follows: TGTGCCAGCAGTGGTCAGGTTAACACCGGGGAGCTGTTTTTT.

The rearrangement joins TRBV10-3 to TRBJ2-1; a possible D gene is TRBD2 (6 bases). The CDR3 runs 14 residues. V lost 4 bases and J 5 bases, leaving 12 bases between the germline ends. Germline CDR1 reads ENHRY; CDR2 reads SYGVKD. The CDR3 is CAISAVSGDNEQFF. The CDR3, as DNA: TGTGCCATCAGTGCAGTTAGCGGTGACAATGAGCAGTTCTTC.

The rearrangement joins TRBV7-2 to TRBJ2-7; no reliable D call. The V gene's germline CDR1 is SGHTA and CDR2 FQGNSA. Trimming stripped 3 bases from V and 5 bases from J, with 14 bases between. CDR3 length equals 14 residues. Here the CDR3 DNA reads TGTGCCAGCAGCTTGCGCCCTTTCGTCAACGAGCAGTACTTC. Its translation: CASSLRPFVNEQYF. The full variable domain, its missing parts supplied by reference TRBV7-2 and TRBJ2-7, is GAGVSQSPSNKVTEKGKDVELRCDPISGHTALYWYRQSLGQGLEFLIYFQGNSAPDKSGLPSDRFSAERTGGSVSTLTIQRTQQEDSAVYLCASSLRPFVNEQYFGPGTRLTVT.

The chain joins TRBV29-1 to TRBJ2-7, with 11 nucleotides matching TRBD1. CDR1 and CDR2 from the germline V gene are SQVTM and ANQGSEA. This CDR3 is built from 18 residues. V dropped 4 bases and J dropped 1; count of bases not matched to a gene: 15. The CDR3 sequence is CSVGSPRGGTGGSYEQYF. CDR3 DNA: TGCAGCGTTGGTAGCCCAAGGGGTGGGACAGGGGGATCCTACGAGCAGTACTTC.